This T cell receptor (beta chain) derives from a study of shared clonotypes between healthy human individuals. Study summary: Aged 18 to 49, the donors were a couple of women and a few men.

There are 16 residues in the CDR3. V shed 5 bases and J shed 3 bases, with 16 bases lying between them. Germline V gene lookup returns CDR1 SGHNT and CDR2 YENEEA. Notes on the study in general: Estimated richness values were generally larger in naive subsets than in memory subsets.

Genomic DNA of every subset was divided equally among multiple immunoSEQ plates. Profiled with immunoSEQ multiplex PCR; TCRdb holds only in-frame clones, not every one. The repertoire holds about 2,200,000 clones, with roughly 91% as singletons. Notes on this clone: Antigen unknown.

Naivety among CD8 cells was defined by CD45RO negativity and positive CCR7 selection, thereby excluding terminally differentiated effector memory CD45RA+ cells. Donors were healthy HIV-negative adults without recent acute infections or vaccinations. Sequences were obtained from naive CD8+ T cells from PBMCs. The chain is built from TRBV11-3 and TRBJ2-2; D might be TRBD2 (5 bases). The receptor was derived from a man aged 18 to 29 in good health. Some clones in this sample may be carry-over from other donors' samples. As DNA, the CDR3 is TGTGCCAGCAGCCGAGGCCCGAGGGCGCACACCGGGGAGCTGTTTTTT. This gives the protein CASSRGPRAHTGELFF.